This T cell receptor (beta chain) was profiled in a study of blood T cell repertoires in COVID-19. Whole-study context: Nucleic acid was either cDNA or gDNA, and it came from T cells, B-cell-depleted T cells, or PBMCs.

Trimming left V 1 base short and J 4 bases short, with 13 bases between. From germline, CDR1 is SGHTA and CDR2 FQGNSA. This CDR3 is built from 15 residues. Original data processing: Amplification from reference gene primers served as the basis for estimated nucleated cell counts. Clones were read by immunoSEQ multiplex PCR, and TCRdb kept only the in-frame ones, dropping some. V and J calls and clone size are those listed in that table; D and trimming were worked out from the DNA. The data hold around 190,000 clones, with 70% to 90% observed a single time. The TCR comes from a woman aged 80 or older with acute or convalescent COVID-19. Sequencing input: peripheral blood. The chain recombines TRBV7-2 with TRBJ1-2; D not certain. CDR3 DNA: TGTGCCAGCAGCTTAGAGATGCGGGGTGGCTATGGCTACACCTTC. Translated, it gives CASSLEMRGGYGYTF.